Listed here are 20 T cell receptor beta chains from one sample, sequenced in a study of metastatic and nonmetastatic thyroid tumors. Among the patients, none had received any treatment before thyroid surgery. TCRdb re-clonotyped the PCR reads through MiXCR. The table includes tens of thousands of clones, about 12% detected once. The source material was blood. The receptors derive from a female donor with papillary thyroid cancer or a benign thyroid nodule (not recorded which). Some clones in this sample may be carry-over from other donors' samples.

The chain combines TRBV11-1 with TRBJ1-1, with D tentatively TRBD1 (5 bases). CDR1 and CDR2 (germline): SGHAT, FQDESV (reference sequence). V shed 1 base and J shed 1 base, with 13 bases lying between them. CDR3 length: 16 amino acids. The CDR3 protein is CASSLGVRVQNTEAFF. DNA of the CDR3: TGTGCCAGCAGCTTAGGTGTCAGGGTTCAGAACACTGAAGCTTTCTTT.

The sample holds many counts of this clone. This rearrangement joins TRBV10-2 to TRBJ1-1; no firm D call. Germline V gives CDR1 WSHSY, CDR2 SAAADI. This CDR3 is built from 13 residues. V lost 6 bases to trimming and J lost 1 base, with 9 bases between them. CDR3 amino acids: CASREQPNTEAFF. For the CDR3, the DNA is TGCGCCAGCAGGGAGCAACCGAACACTGAAGCTTTCTTT.

This clone has at least ten counts. The rearrangement uses TRBV9 and TRBJ1-2; possibly TRBD1 for D (5 bases). Germline V lookup: CDR1 SGDLS, CDR2 YYNGEE. V was shortened by 1 base and J by 4 bases, with 5 bases between the two germline ends. This CDR3 region has 12 residues. The CDR3, as DNA: TGTGCCAGCAGCGTACAGGGCTATGGCTACACCTTC. It yields the protein CASSVQGYGYTF.

This clone appeared many times. The chain carries TRBV7-2 and TRBJ1-1; D uncertain. Germline V gene sequence: CDR1 SGHTA, CDR2 FQGNSA. V lost 0 bases and J 4 bases, leaving 6 bases between the germline ends. This CDR3 is 13 amino acids long. In DNA, the CDR3 is TGTGCCAGCAGCTTAGCAGGAGTCACTGAAGCTTTCTTT. As protein: CASSLAGVTEAFF.

This clone was seen at least ten times. The CDR3 loop is CASSPGQGGSYEQYF. DNA of the CDR3: TGCGCCAGCAGCCCCGGACAGGGTGGATCCTACGAGCAGTACTTC. The chain employs TRBV4-1 and TRBJ2-7; 8 nucleotides match TRBD1. This CDR3 region has 15 residues. Trimming cost V 4 bases and J 1 base; bases outside gene matches: 6. Germline lookup yields CDR1 MGHRA and CDR2 YSYEKL.

This clone was seen many times. This sequence joins TRBV3-1 and TRBJ2-7; the D gene is possibly TRBD2 (6 bases). Germline CDR1 reads LGHDT; CDR2 reads YNNKEL (reference sequence). With 3 bases removed from V and 4 bases from J, the gap between germline ends came to 19 bases. The CDR3 runs 16 residues. CDR3 coding DNA: TGTGCCAGCAGCCACCCTGGGCGGGGCAGAAGATACGAGCAGTACTTC. It codes for CASSHPGRGRRYEQYF.

In this sample, this clone turned up a few times. The V gene is TRBV6-2 or TRBV6-3, the J gene TRBJ1-6; weak D call: TRBD1 (5 bases). The CDR3 length is 16 residues. The V end lost 1 base, the J end lost 12 bases, and 19 bases lay between the germline ends. The germline V gene encodes CDR1 MNHEY and CDR2 SVGEGT. The CDR3 is CASSYLQVGDIRPLHF. The CDR3 region has the DNA TGTGCCAGCAGTTACTTACAGGTTGGGGATATTCGACCCCTCCACTTT.

Of note for this clone: This clone may be a read error of a much larger clone one base away. The genes are TRBV10-3 and TRBJ1-1, with D uncertain. Germline assignment: CDR1 ENHRY and CDR2 SYGVKD. The CDR3 spans 13 residues. The CDR3 sequence: CAISASEQTEDFF. The CDR3 nucleotides are TGTGCCATCAGTGCATCCGAACAAACTGAAGATTTCTTT.

The chain recombines TRBV6-4 with TRBJ2-1; 8 nucleotides match TRBD2. With V trimmed by 8 bases and J by 3 bases, 6 bases remained unmatched. The length of the CDR3 is 14 residues. Germline loops: CDR1 MRHNA, CDR2 SNTAGT. The chain's CDR3 is CASQTGTSYNEQFF. Written as DNA, the CDR3 is TGTGCCAGCCAAACCGGGACTAGCTACAATGAGCAGTTCTTC.

Many counts were recorded for this clone. The V and J genes are TRBV7-3 and TRBJ2-3, with D hard to call. V lost 2 bases to trimming and J lost 4 bases, with 10 bases between them. This CDR3 is built from 14 residues. Germline V gene data show CDR1 as SGHTA and CDR2 as FQGTGA. CDR3 coding DNA: TGTGCCAGCAGCTTATATGTCGACTCAGATACGCAGTATTTT. It encodes CASSLYVDSDTQYF.

The gene calls are TRBV28 and TRBJ2-5; the D gene is possibly TRBD1 (6 bases). Germline V gene lookup returns CDR1 MDHEN and CDR2 SYDVKM. V was pared by 6 bases and J by 5 bases, with 16 bases between. The CDR3 has 14 residues. CDR3 protein: CASSYSAGAETQYF. The CDR3 DNA sequence: TGTGCCAGCAGCTACTCCGCAGGGGCCGAGACCCAGTACTTC.

This clone was found a few times. This sequence joins TRBV7-9 and TRBJ1-1; weak D call: TRBD1 (6 bases). Germline loops: CDR1 SEHNR, CDR2 FQNEAQ (reference sequence). The CDR3 is made up of 15 amino acids. V lost 5 bases and J lost 4, with 17 bases in between. For the CDR3, the DNA is TGTGCCAGCAGCCCTGATCGGGGGGCTAGCACTGAAGCTTTCTTT. As protein: CASSPDRGASTEAFF.

At least ten counts were recorded for this clone. The CDR3 sequence: CSAQSGRSEDTQYF. CDR3 nucleotides: TGCAGTGCTCAGAGCGGGAGAAGTGAAGATACGCAGTATTTT. This chain links TRBV20-1 with TRBJ2-3, with TRBD2 matching 8 bases. CDR3 size: 14 residues. V dropped 5 bases and J dropped 5; count of bases not matched to a gene: 9. Germline V gives CDR1 DFQATT, CDR2 SNEGSKA (reference sequence).

In this sample, this clone turned up many times. Given a much more abundant clone one base away, this may be a read error. This chain uses TRBV20-1 with TRBJ2-5, with TRBD1 identical over 7 bases. The V gene's germline CDR1 is DFQATT and CDR2 SNEGSKA (reference sequence). CDR3 length equals 13 residues. Here the CDR3 DNA reads TGCAGTGCCTTCGGACAGGACCAAGGGACCCAGTACTTC. It encodes CSAFGQDQGTQYF.

This clone was detected ten times or more. The V call is TRBV28, the J call TRBJ1-5; weak D call: TRBD1 (5 bases). CDR1 is MDHEN, CDR2 SYDVKM, per germline. V shed 3 bases and J shed 0 bases, with 21 bases lying between them. This CDR3 comprises 19 residues. As DNA, the CDR3 is TGTGCCAGCAGTTTTTTGGACATTCCTTCGGATTATAGCAATCAGCCCCAGCATTTT. It specifies CASSFLDIPSDYSNQPQHF.

This clone has at least ten counts. The chain has TRBV18 and TRBJ2-1; 12 nucleotides line up with TRBD2. The J segment lost 6 bases and the V segment lost 0 bases, leaving 3 bases of the junction unmatched. The CDR3 runs to 16 residues. The germline V gene encodes CDR1 KGHSH and CDR2 LQKENI. The CDR3 nucleotides read TGTGCCAGCTCACCACCGGGACTAGCGGGTCCCAATGAGCAGTTCTTC. It codes for CASSPPGLAGPNEQFF.

This clone showed up many times. The J gene is TRBJ2-1, the V gene TRBV5-8, with 12 bases identical to TRBD2. Germline values: CDR1 SGHTS, CDR2 YDEGEE. The CDR3 totals 16 residues. Losses at the gene ends were 2 bases for V and 10 bases for J; bases not matched to a gene: 10. CDR3 bases: TGTGCCAGCAGCTTACCCGGGGCTAGCGGGAGGGGAGAGCAGTTCTTC. It codes for CASSLPGASGRGEQFF.

This clone was found many times. V and J are TRBV7-8 and TRBJ2-7; no reliable D call. The V and J ends lost 1 base and 2 bases respectively, with 6 bases between them. Germline values: CDR1 SGHVS, CDR2 FQNEAQ. The CDR3 has 13 residues. This CDR3 is CASSLVAAYEQYF. The CDR3 DNA is TGTGCCAGCAGCTTAGTGGCAGCCTACGAGCAGTACTTC.

This clone came up many times. The chain employs TRBV9 and TRBJ2-3; maybe TRBD2 (6 bases). This CDR3 is 17 amino acids long. The germline V and J ends were trimmed by 0 bases and 0 bases, with 14 bases remaining between them. Germline V gene lookup returns CDR1 SGDLS and CDR2 YYNGEE. CDR3 sequence reads: CASSVVGGTPSTDTQYF. For the CDR3, the DNA is TGTGCCAGCAGCGTAGTGGGAGGCACCCCTAGCACAGATACGCAGTATTTT. The full variable domain, with the rest looked up from reference TRBV9 and TRBJ2-3, is DSGVTQTPKHLITATGQRVTLRCSPRSGDLSVYWYQQSLDQGLQFLIQYYNGEERAKGNILERFSAQQFPDLHSELNLSSLELGDSALYFCASSVVGGTPSTDTQYFGPGTRLTVL.

Of note for this clone: A much larger clone differs by one base, so this may be a read error. The chain combines TRBV29-1 with TRBJ2-3; D is unresolved. The germline gives CDR1 SQVTM, CDR2 ANQGSEA. This CDR3 is built from 11 residues. Trimming cost V 7 bases and J 15 bases, with 20 bases left between them. This chain's CDR3 is CSAWEPDTSYF. CDR3 in DNA: TGCAGCGCTTGGGAACCAGATACGTCTTATTTT.